This TCR beta chain was sequenced in a study of blood T cell repertoires in COVID-19. For the study at large: PBMCs, B-cell-depleted T cells, or T cells provided the cDNA or gDNA that made up the material.

TCRdb keeps only in-frame clones here, not all; method: immunoSEQ multiplex PCR. The profile shows 100,000 to 130,000 clones, about 93% of them singletons. Germline CDR1 SGHVS, CDR2 FQNEAQ. CDR3 size: 16 residues. J gave up 8 bases and V 5 bases, and 12 bases lay outside the gene matches. The sequence was collected from a woman aged 25 to 45 with acute or convalescent COVID-19. The specimen sequenced was peripheral blood. The chain employs TRBV7-8 and TRBJ1-4; 9 bases are a match to TRBD1. CDR3 residues: CASSPTRTGVSEKLFF. Here the CDR3 DNA reads TGTGCCAGCAGCCCGACTCGGACAGGGGTATCCGAAAAACTGTTTTTT.